This passage covers 32 T cell receptor beta chains from one sample sequenced in a study of cytomegalovirus exposure and HLA in healthy donors. PCR used 60 Vbeta primers and 13 Jbeta primers. The assay was immunoSEQ multiplex PCR, and TCRdb's table has in-frame clones only and misses some. The sample carries about 190,000 clones, about 80% recorded once. Material for sequencing was PBMCs. These receptors were collected from a woman between 50 and 59 years old in good health and CMV-seropositive.

The V and J genes are TRBV2 and TRBJ2-3; no reliable D call. Trimming removed 6 bases at V and 4 bases at J, with 11 bases between. There are 13 residues in the CDR3. Germline V CDR1 and CDR2: SNHLY, FYNNEI. The CDR3 DNA reads TGTGCCAGCAGGGAGCATATAGCAGATACGCAGTATTTT. Its translation is CASREHIADTQYF.

This clone was detected only once. V usage is TRBV5-6 and J usage is TRBJ2-1; D remains unclear. CDR3 length: 13 amino acids. Germline V gene data show CDR1 as SGHDT and CDR2 as YYEEEE. Trimming took off 0 bases at V and 7 bases at J, with 8 bases between the two ends. The CDR3 nucleotides read TGTGCCAGCAGCTTGGCCTCGAGGAATGAGCAGTTCTTC. Its translation: CASSLASRNEQFF.

This chain links TRBV6-5 with TRBJ2-2, with no clear D. The CDR3 contains 13 residues. Trimming left V 2 bases short and J 2 bases short, with 3 bases between. Germline CDR1 reads MNHEY; CDR2 reads SVGAGI. The chain's CDR3 is CASSYTNTGELFF. The CDR3 nucleotides are TGTGCCAGCAGTTACACAAACACCGGGGAGCTGTTTTTT.

This clone has only a few counts. The gene calls are TRBV4-1 and TRBJ2-1; 8 nucleotides agree with TRBD1. Germline CDR1 is MGHRA and CDR2 is YSYEKL. The ends lost 1 base at V and 2 bases at J; junction bases unmatched: 7. CDR3 length: 17 amino acids. CDR3 amino acids: CASSQGSGTGPYNEQFF. The CDR3 DNA follows: TGCGCCAGCAGCCAAGGATCCGGGACAGGTCCCTACAATGAGCAGTTCTTC.

The rearrangement links TRBV18 to TRBJ1-2, with D tentatively TRBD1 (6 bases). This CDR3 contains 13 residues. The V and J ends lost 1 base and 8 bases respectively, with 11 bases between them. CDR1 is KGHSH and CDR2 is LQKENI in the germline V gene. As DNA, the CDR3 is TGTGCCAGCTCACCACGGGGGGGCGCAGGCTACACCTTC. Encoded protein: CASSPRGGAGYTF.

This sequence joins TRBV2 and TRBJ2-1, with 9 positions matching TRBD2. The CDR3 runs 13 residues. Germline assignment: CDR1 SNHLY and CDR2 FYNNEI. Germline trimming cut 2 bases from V and 10 bases from J; bases unmatched to any gene: 3. The CDR3 protein is CASSETSGGEQFF. CDR3 DNA: TGTGCCAGCAGTGAAACCAGCGGGGGGGAGCAGTTCTTC.

The V and J genes are TRBV15 and TRBJ2-7; TRBD2 matches 9 bases. The germline V gene encodes CDR1 LNHNV and CDR2 YYDKDF (reference sequence). The CDR3 runs 11 residues. The V segment lost 9 bases and the J segment 7 bases; nucleotides outside the gene matches: 4. CDR3 protein: CATGRGGEQYF. For the CDR3, the DNA is TGTGCCACGGGGCGGGGGGGAGAGCAGTACTTC.

The rearrangement joins TRBV5-1 to TRBJ2-7; TRBD1 matches at 10 bases. The CDR3 is 15 amino acids. Per the germline V gene, CDR1 is SGHRS and CDR2 is YFSETQ. With V trimmed by 3 bases and J by 2 bases, 5 bases remained unmatched. The CDR3, as DNA: TGCGCCAGCAGCTCCCGGGACAGGGGTACCTACGAGCAGTACTTC. Amino acid sequence: CASSSRDRGTYEQYF.

The V and J genes are TRBV15 and TRBJ2-2, with 8 nucleotides matching TRBD2. The CDR3 spans 19 residues. The V gene end was trimmed by 1 base and the J gene end by 0 bases; junction bases not matched to a gene: 10. Germline V gene lookup returns CDR1 LNHNV and CDR2 YYDKDF (reference sequence). CDR3 DNA sequence: TGTGCCACCAGCAGAGTTGGCGGGGGGCCGGGTTCGAACACCGGGGAGCTGTTTTTT. This gives the protein CATSRVGGGPGSNTGELFF. The full variable domain, with the rest looked up from reference TRBV15 and TRBJ2-2, is DAMVIQNPRYQVTQFGKPVTLSCSQTLNHNVMYWYQQKSSQAPKLLFHYYDKDFNNEADTPDNFQSRRPNTSFCFLDIRSPGLGDTAMYLCATSRVGGGPGSNTGELFFGEGSRLTVL.

The chain uses TRBV7-9 and TRBJ2-3, with 9 bases matching TRBD2. Trimming removed 2 bases from V and 2 bases from J; junction bases left unmatched: 5. Germline V gene lookup returns CDR1 SEHNR and CDR2 FQNEAQ (reference sequence). The CDR3 sequence is 16 residues long. The CDR3 reads CASSLTLAGITDTQYF. The DNA of the CDR3 is TGTGCCAGCAGCTTAACCCTAGCGGGGATCACAGATACGCAGTATTTT.

V and J are TRBV7-3 and TRBJ2-3, with D perhaps matching TRBD2 (6 bases). Trimming shortened V by 0 bases and J by 3 bases, and 13 bases separated the two germline ends. Germline CDR1 SGHTA, CDR2 FQGTGA. CDR3 length equals 16 residues. The CDR3: CASSLTGGGATDTQYF. As DNA, the CDR3 is TGTGCCAGCAGCTTAACGGGCGGCGGGGCGACAGATACGCAGTATTTT.

This rearrangement joins TRBV11-2 to TRBJ2-5; D remains unclear. CDR1 and CDR2 (germline): SGHAT, FQNNGV. CDR3 length: 12 amino acids. Trimming took 5 bases from V and 5 from J, leaving 9 bases between them. The CDR3 loop reads CASSEPEETQYF. CDR3 DNA: TGTGCCAGCAGCGAGCCGGAGGAGACCCAGTACTTC.

Turning to this clone: A junction boundary mismatches the germline segment, possibly from a read error. The chain employs TRBV11-3 and TRBJ1-4, with D unresolved. The CDR3 is 13 residues long. Germline V gives CDR1 SGHNT, CDR2 YENEEA. In nucleotides, the CDR3 is TGTGCCAGCAGCTTGGAACATCCACTACACTCCAGTTTT. Translation gives CASSLEHPLHSSF.

The chain is built from TRBV4-2 and TRBJ1-4; 8 bases line up with TRBD1. V dropped 4 bases and J dropped 7; count of bases not matched to a gene: 14. CDR1 LGHNA and CDR2 YNFKEQ come from the germline V gene. CDR3 length: 17 residues. The CDR3: CASSLNFHRGEREKLFF. CDR3 DNA: TGTGCCAGCAGCCTAAACTTTCACAGGGGGGAACGTGAAAAACTGTTTTTT.

This chain connects TRBV7-3 to TRBJ2-1; weak D call: TRBD2 (7 bases). CDR3 length: 13 amino acids. Trimming took off 8 bases at V and 5 bases at J, with 13 bases between the two ends. Germline V gene lookup returns CDR1 SGHTA and CDR2 FQGTGA. The CDR3: CASSGRGHNEQFF. CDR3 in DNA: TGTGCCAGCTCTGGGCGGGGGCACAATGAGCAGTTCTTC.

The gene calls are TRBV19 and TRBJ2-6; D may be TRBD2 (5 bases). This CDR3 has 16 amino acids. Germline assignment: CDR1 LNHDA and CDR2 SQIVND (reference sequence). Trimming stripped 8 bases from V and 2 bases from J, with 16 bases between. CDR3 region: CASSGAEAAGANVLTF. CDR3 DNA sequence: TGTGCCAGTTCCGGCGCGGAGGCGGCTGGGGCCAACGTCCTGACTTTC.

A single count supports this clone. J is TRBJ1-2 and V is TRBV19; 7 bases are a match to TRBD1. Germline CDR1 reads LNHDA; CDR2 reads SQIVND (reference sequence). The junction had 2 bases not matched to a gene; V was cut back by 3 bases and J by 4 bases. The CDR3 has 13 amino acids. CDR3 sequence: CASSMTGPYGYTF. CDR3 coding DNA: TGTGCCAGTAGTATGACAGGGCCCTATGGCTACACCTTC.

This chain links TRBV10-1 with TRBJ2-1; 8 positions agree with TRBD1. V was clipped by 0 bases and J by 6 bases; unmatched bases: 13. The CDR3 has 18 residues. The germline V gene encodes CDR1 WNHNN and CDR2 SYGVQD (reference sequence). The CDR3 bases are TGCGCCAGCAGTGAGTCCGCGGACAGGGCCATCGGGGTCAATGAGCAGTTCTTC. The encoded protein is CASSESADRAIGVNEQFF.

J is TRBJ1-5 and V is TRBV19; 9 bases agree with TRBD1. This CDR3 spans 16 amino acids. Germline assignment: CDR1 LNHDA and CDR2 SQIVND (reference sequence). V was clipped by 7 bases and J by 0 bases; unmatched bases: 7. CDR3 coding DNA: TGTGCCAGTATTCCTGGGACAGGGATTAGCAATCAGCCCCAGCATTTT. Amino acids: CASIPGTGISNQPQHF.

The chain recombines TRBV18 with TRBJ1-2; no definite D call. Trimming took off 2 bases at V and 5 bases at J, with 15 bases between the two ends. The CDR3 extends over 15 amino acids. CDR1 is KGHSH and CDR2 is LQKENI in the germline V gene. The CDR3: CASSPVAGSRYGYTF. DNA of the CDR3: TGTGCCAGCTCACCAGTGGCAGGAAGTAGGTATGGCTACACCTTC.

This clone was seen just once. The gene calls are TRBV27 and TRBJ1-1; D is possibly TRBD1 (5 bases). V was trimmed by 5 bases and J by 6 bases, leaving 19 bases between them. The CDR3 runs 15 residues. Germline lookup yields CDR1 MNHEY and CDR2 SMNVEV (reference sequence). CDR3 in amino acids: CASSPSGGLGAEAFF. The DNA of the CDR3 is TGTGCCAGCAGTCCCTCCGGGGGTCTCGGCGCTGAAGCTTTCTTT.

This rearrangement joins TRBV6-5 to TRBJ2-5; 7 bases are a match to TRBD1. Germline CDR1 MNHEY, CDR2 SVGAGI. V gave up 6 bases and J gave up 5 bases; unmatched junction bases: 12. The CDR3 has 15 residues. DNA for the CDR3: TGTGCCAGCAGGGGCTCCGGGACAGAGGGGGAGACCCAGTACTTC. It is translated as CASRGSGTEGETQYF.

The V gene is TRBV11-3, the J gene TRBJ2-1; tentatively, D is TRBD1 (6 bases). CDR1 SGHNT and CDR2 YENEEA come from the germline V gene. The CDR3 spans 12 residues. Trimming removed 2 bases at V and 7 bases at J, with 6 bases between. The CDR3 region is CASSLQGNEQFF. CDR3 nucleotides: TGTGCCAGCAGCTTACAGGGGAATGAGCAGTTCTTC. The full variable domain, rest sourced from reference TRBV11-3 and TRBJ2-1, is EAGVVQSPRYKIIEKKQPVAFWCNPISGHNTLYWYLQNLGQGPELLIRYENEEAVDDSQLPKDRFSAERLKGVDSTLKIQPAELGDSAVYLCASSLQGNEQFFGPGTRLTVL.

As concerns this clone: Other DNA variants within this sample encode the same CDR3. The V gene is TRBV18, the J gene TRBJ2-7, with D unclear. The CDR3 loop spans 14 amino acids. Trimming shortened V by 0 bases and J by 2 bases, and 8 bases separated the two germline ends. In germline, CDR1 is KGHSH, CDR2 LQKENI. This chain's CDR3 is CASSPPNSPYEQYF. For the CDR3, the DNA is TGTGCCAGCTCACCACCTAACAGCCCCTACGAGCAGTACTTC. The full variable domain, with the rest looked up from reference TRBV18 and TRBJ2-7, is NAGVMQNPRHLVRRRGQEARLRCSPMKGHSHVYWYRQLPEEGLKFMVYLQKENIIDESGMPKERFSAEFPKEGPSILRIQQVVRGDSAAYFCASSPPNSPYEQYFGPGTRLTVT.

This chain links TRBV7-9 with TRBJ1-1; 8 nucleotides agree with TRBD1. Germline V gene data show CDR1 as SEHNR and CDR2 as FQNEAQ (reference sequence). This CDR3 is built from 13 residues. Trimming took 2 bases from V and 6 from J; bases not matched to a gene: 2. CDR3 in amino acids: CASSLQGAAEAFF. CDR3 in DNA: TGTGCCAGCAGCTTACAGGGGGCCGCTGAAGCTTTCTTT. Based on the CDR3 plus reference TRBV7-9 and TRBJ1-1, the full variable domain is DTGVSQNPRHKITKRGQNVTFRCDPISEHNRLYWYRQTLGQGPEFLTYFQNEAQLEKSRLLSDRFSAERPKGSFSTLEIQRTEQGDSAMYLCASSLQGAAEAFFGQGTRLTVV.

This clone was seen just once. The genes are TRBV19 and TRBJ1-5; 8 nucleotides match TRBD1. This CDR3 region has 15 residues. The germline CDR1 and CDR2 sequences are LNHDA and SQIVND (reference sequence). V lost 5 bases to trimming and J lost 7 bases; unmatched junction nucleotides: 10. This CDR3 is CASSFRTGLEQPQHF. CDR3 in DNA: TGTGCCAGTAGTTTCCGGACAGGGCTAGAGCAGCCCCAGCATTTT.

On this clone: The sample contains more than one DNA sequence encoding this CDR3. This chain joins TRBV7-3 and TRBJ2-3; 14 nucleotides line up with TRBD2. V trimming: 5 bases; J trimming: 4 bases; junction bases outside the gene matches: 8. The germline V gene encodes CDR1 SGHTA and CDR2 FQGTGA. There are 17 residues in the CDR3. The CDR3, as DNA: TGTGCCAGCAGCCTAAGACTAGCGGGGGGGATATCAGATACGCAGTATTTT. Its protein product is CASSLRLAGGISDTQYF.

This chain uses TRBV15 with TRBJ2-4, with 10 bases fitting TRBD1. The germline V gene has CDR1 LNHNV and CDR2 YYDKDF (reference sequence). The V segment lost 3 bases and the J segment 5 bases; nucleotides outside the gene matches: 4. CDR3 length: 15 amino acids. The CDR3, as DNA: TGTGCCACCAGCAGGGGTGGGACAGGGGAAAACATTCAGTACTTC. Its protein is CATSRGGTGENIQYF.

The CDR3 sequence: CASSLAIGGAYGYTF. The CDR3, as DNA: TGTGCCAGCAGCTTAGCGATCGGAGGGGCCTATGGCTACACCTTC. The chain is built from TRBV11-3 and TRBJ1-2; TRBD1 is a possible D gene (5 bases). V lost 1 base and J lost 4, with 13 bases in between. CDR1 is SGHNT and CDR2 is YENEEA in the germline V gene. The CDR3 covers 15 residues.

The V call is TRBV27, the J call TRBJ1-2; a possible D gene is TRBD1 (6 bases). Germline loops: CDR1 MNHEY, CDR2 SMNVEV (reference sequence). Trimming left V 0 bases short and J 4 bases short, with 18 bases between. This CDR3 comprises 17 residues. CDR3 protein: CASSLSFTWTAIYGYTF. CDR3 DNA sequence: TGTGCCAGCAGTTTATCCTTTACATGGACAGCGATCTATGGCTACACCTTC.

The chain employs TRBV4-1 and TRBJ1-4; D is unclear. The CDR3 loop spans 13 amino acids. Germline CDR1 and CDR2: MGHRA and YSYEKL. Trimming left V 2 bases short and J 5 bases short, with 6 bases between. The CDR3 sequence: CASSQRGNEKLFF. As DNA, the CDR3 is TGCGCCAGCAGCCAAAGAGGGAATGAAAAACTGTTTTTT.

V usage is TRBV11-2 and J usage is TRBJ2-5; 9 bases agree with TRBD2. This CDR3 comprises 18 residues. Per the germline V gene, CDR1 is SGHAT and CDR2 is FQNNGV. Trimming took 1 base from V and 4 from J; bases not matched to a gene: 13. The CDR3 spells CASSLGGKAGGGVETQYF. The CDR3 coding sequence is TGTGCCAGCAGCTTAGGGGGGAAAGCGGGGGGCGGGGTAGAGACCCAGTACTTC.